These 24 T cell receptor beta chains originate from one sample sequenced in a study of shared clonotypes between healthy human individuals (dated by TCRdb to 2018 to 2020). Receptor amplification or capture employed the immunoSEQ multiplex PCR assay. In TCRdb, the immuneACCESS table is reduced to in-frame sequences with V and J assigned. These tables do not hold every clone; where another copy was compared, an unresolved V gene accounts for under half, and the others remain unexplained. This sample lists about 2 million clones; about 95% were detected once. The ten largest clones capture roughly 1% of the sample. For the CD8 naive samples, CD45RO-negative cells were positively selected for CCR7, yielding a CD45RA+CCR7+ population from which TemRA cells were excluded. Source material: naive CD8+ T cells sorted from blood. Taken with the paper, the label for cell subset or site translates to: CD45RA+CCR7+. Source of these receptors: a man between 18 and 35 years old in good health.

This rearrangement joins TRBV19 to TRBJ2-7, with D unresolved. In germline, CDR1 is LNHDA, CDR2 SQIVND (reference sequence). Trimming removed 3 bases at V and 0 bases at J, with 12 bases between. The CDR3 length is 15 residues. The CDR3 loop reads CASSMKGSPSYEQYF. As DNA, the CDR3 is TGTGCCAGTAGTATGAAAGGCAGTCCCTCCTACGAGCAGTACTTC. The variable domain in full, with the rest retrieved from reference TRBV19 and TRBJ2-7, is DGGITQSPKYLFRKEGQNVTLSCEQNLNHDAMYWYRQDPGQGLRLIYYSQIVNDFQKGDIAEGYSVSREKKESFPLTVTSAQKNPTAFYLCASSMKGSPSYEQYFGPGTRLTVT.

The chain links TRBV7-9 to TRBJ2-7, with D unclear. Between the trimmed V and J ends, which lost 3 bases and 7 bases, there was a span of 10 bases. The germline gives CDR1 SEHNR, CDR2 FQNEAQ (reference sequence). CDR3 length: 12 residues. The CDR3 bases are TGTGCCAGCAGCTTGATGGCGTTGGAGCAGTACTTC. It translates to CASSLMALEQYF.

The chain uses TRBV7-8 and TRBJ1-1; a weak D match, TRBD1 (5 bases). Germline loops: CDR1 SGHVS, CDR2 FQNEAQ. The CDR3 runs to 16 residues. The ends were cut back, 5 bases at V and 3 bases at J, with 19 bases in the middle. CDR3 sequence (DNA): TGTGCCAGCAGCCTATGGGTGGAGGGAGGGGACACTGAAGCTTTCTTT. Residues: CASSLWVEGGDTEAFF.

On this clone: The sample carries other DNA sequences with the same CDR3. The rearrangement uses TRBV27 and TRBJ2-5, with TRBD1 as a possible D gene (5 bases). This CDR3 is 14 amino acids long. Looked up from germline, CDR1 is MNHEY and CDR2 is SMNVEV (reference sequence). V was trimmed by 1 base and J by 1 base, leaving 7 bases between them. Here the CDR3 reads CASSLWGGQETQYF. The CDR3 nucleotides are TGTGCCAGCAGTTTATGGGGCGGCCAAGAGACCCAGTACTTC.

The gene calls are TRBV30 and TRBJ1-6, with D possibly being TRBD1 (5 bases). The CDR3 runs to 12 residues. V dropped 4 bases and J dropped 9 bases, with 10 bases sitting between them. The germline V gene has CDR1 GTSNPN and CDR2 SVGIG (reference sequence). The CDR3 DNA is TGTGCCTGGATCAGGGAAGGTTCACCCCTCCACTTT. Translating it yields CAWIREGSPLHF.

The chain is built from TRBV9 and TRBJ2-7, with D hard to call. CDR3 length: 15 amino acids. Trimming took off 5 bases at V and 0 bases at J, with 15 bases between the two ends. CDR1 SGDLS and CDR2 YYNGEE come from the germline V gene. CDR3: CASSETPEISYEQYF. DNA of the CDR3: TGTGCCAGCAGTGAGACTCCAGAGATCTCCTACGAGCAGTACTTC.

CDR3 sequence reads: CASSETGGPGEQYF. Written as DNA, the CDR3 is TGTGCCAGCAGTGAAACGGGAGGGCCTGGCGAGCAGTACTTC. V is TRBV25-1 and J is TRBJ2-7; 8 nucleotides line up with TRBD2. Germline CDR1 MGHDK, CDR2 SYGVNS. After removal of 2 bases from V and 6 bases from J, the junction contained 6 bases not matched to a gene. CDR3 size: 14 residues.

The chain links TRBV6-5 to TRBJ2-7; weak D call: TRBD2 (5 bases). Germline assignment: CDR1 MNHEY and CDR2 SVGAGI. The CDR3 runs to 15 residues. V shed 2 bases and J shed 4 bases, with 15 bases lying between them. DNA for the CDR3: TGTGCCAGCAGTTACAGGGCTAGCCTAAGATACGAGCAGTACTTC. It translates to CASSYRASLRYEQYF.

V is TRBV28 and J is TRBJ2-5, with D perhaps TRBD2 (7 bases). V lost 6 bases to trimming and J lost 6 bases, with 14 bases between them. The CDR3 loop spans 13 amino acids. Germline CDR1 MDHEN, CDR2 SYDVKM. This CDR3 reads CASRPRGAKTQYF. The CDR3 DNA follows: TGTGCCAGCAGGCCTCGGGGGGCAAAGACCCAGTACTTC.

The chain carries TRBV5-1 and TRBJ2-1; no clear D. With 7 bases removed from V and 2 bases from J, the gap between germline ends came to 13 bases. Germline CDR1 SGHRS, CDR2 YFSETQ. This CDR3 has 14 amino acids. The CDR3 reads CASSGEETYNEQFF. The DNA of the CDR3 is TGCGCCAGCTCCGGAGAGGAGACCTACAATGAGCAGTTCTTC.

This chain uses TRBV6-5 with TRBJ2-1; D gene unclear. Germline loops: CDR1 MNHEY, CDR2 SVGAGI. Trimming removed 2 bases at V and 0 bases at J, with 8 bases between. This CDR3 region has 15 residues. CDR3: CASSYMLSSYNEQFF. The CDR3 DNA is TGTGCCAGCAGTTACATGCTTAGCTCCTACAATGAGCAGTTCTTC.

The rearrangement uses TRBV28 and TRBJ1-5; a weak D match, TRBD1 (5 bases). CDR1 and CDR2 (germline): MDHEN, SYDVKM. The V end was cut by 6 bases, the J end by 4 bases, with 19 bases between. The CDR3 totals 16 residues. The CDR3 spells CASRITGSPGNQPQHF. Written as DNA, the CDR3 is TGTGCCAGCAGGATCACCGGGTCCCCAGGGAATCAGCCCCAGCATTTT.

In its sample, this clone was seen once. The rearrangement joins TRBV2 to TRBJ2-1, with 9 bases that match TRBD2. V dropped 9 bases and J dropped 0; count of bases not matched to a gene: 6. Germline CDR1 SNHLY, CDR2 FYNNEI. The CDR3 consists of 15 residues. The CDR3 region is CASASGASSYNEQFF. The CDR3 region has the DNA TGTGCCAGTGCTAGCGGGGCTTCCTCCTACAATGAGCAGTTCTTC.

This clone was recorded once. The sample contains more than one DNA sequence encoding this CDR3. The chain recombines TRBV5-6 with TRBJ1-1; D possibly corresponds to TRBD1 (5 bases). Germline V gene sequence: CDR1 SGHDT, CDR2 YYEEEE. Deletions cut 2 bases from V and 4 bases from J, with 9 bases between. This CDR3 region has 13 residues. The CDR3 reads CASSFGGGTEAFF. The CDR3 DNA sequence: TGTGCCAGCAGCTTTGGGGGGGGCACTGAAGCTTTCTTT.

This clone came up once. This chain uses TRBV6-1 with TRBJ1-2; 7 nucleotides line up with TRBD1. Germline CDR1 reads MNHNS; CDR2 reads SASEGT. This CDR3 spans 11 amino acids. V lost 10 bases and J lost 8; bases outside the gene matches: 7. The CDR3 protein is CAIDRDGGYTF. DNA for the CDR3: TGTGCCATCGACAGGGATGGAGGCTACACCTTC.

CDR3 residues: CASSLEGVTGNEQYF. In DNA form, the CDR3 reads TGTGCCAGCAGCTTAGAGGGGGTCACAGGGAACGAGCAGTACTTC. V usage is TRBV11-2 and J usage is TRBJ2-7, with a weak D call TRBD1 (6 bases). V lost 0 bases, J lost 5 bases, and 14 bases lay in between. CDR3 length equals 15 residues. Germline V gene lookup returns CDR1 SGHAT and CDR2 FQNNGV. Full variable domain (outside the CDR3, taken from reference TRBV11-2 and TRBJ2-7): EAGVAQSPRYKIIEKRQSVAFWCNPISGHATLYWYQQILGQGPKLLIQFQNNGVVDDSQLPKDRFSAERLKGVDSTLKIQPAKLEDSAVYLCASSLEGVTGNEQYFGPGTRLTVT.

In this sample, this clone turned up once. This chain connects TRBV30 to TRBJ2-3, with 11 bases fitting TRBD2. Germline lookup yields CDR1 GTSNPN and CDR2 SVGIG (reference sequence). The CDR3 has 16 residues. V dropped 3 bases and J dropped 6; count of bases not matched to a gene: 11. The CDR3 sequence is CAWRLTSGDPTDTQYF. Here the CDR3 DNA reads TGTGCCTGGAGGTTGACTAGCGGGGATCCCACGGATACGCAGTATTTT.

A note on this clone: Additional DNA sequences in this sample encode the identical CDR3. The genes are TRBV9 and TRBJ2-5, with D perhaps assigned TRBD1 or TRBD2 (6 bases each). Germline lookup yields CDR1 SGDLS and CDR2 YYNGEE. V lost 0 bases, J lost 4 bases, and 10 bases lay in between. CDR3 length: 14 residues. Here the CDR3 DNA reads TGTGCCAGCAGCGTAGAGGGGGGAGCAGAGACCCAGTACTTC. Its translation is CASSVEGGAETQYF. The full variable domain, in which reference TRBV9 and TRBJ2-5 provide the parts outside the CDR3, is DSGVTQTPKHLITATGQRVTLRCSPRSGDLSVYWYQQSLDQGLQFLIQYYNGEERAKGNILERFSAQQFPDLHSELNLSSLELGDSALYFCASSVEGGAETQYFGPGTRLLVL.

This clone appeared a single time. V and J are TRBV28 and TRBJ2-3, with 8 bases that match TRBD2. Germline CDR1 is MDHEN and CDR2 is SYDVKM. The CDR3 loop spans 14 amino acids. V was pared by 3 bases and J by 1 base, with 0 bases of the junction left unmatched. CDR3 residues: CASSLTSGTDTQYF. As DNA, the CDR3 is TGTGCCAGCAGTTTGACTAGCGGCACAGATACGCAGTATTTT.

The V and J genes are TRBV19 and TRBJ2-3; D is unresolved. This CDR3 spans 13 amino acids. Germline assignment: CDR1 LNHDA and CDR2 SQIVND (reference sequence). Trimming removed 7 bases from V and 2 bases from J, with 10 bases in between. CDR3 protein: CASTSLNTDTQYF. In nucleotides, the CDR3 is TGTGCCAGTACATCGCTAAACACAGATACGCAGTATTTT.

Notes on this clone: Other DNA variants within this sample encode the same CDR3. This sequence joins TRBV5-6 and TRBJ1-1, with 10 bases lining up with TRBD1. The CDR3 covers 17 residues. Germline CDR1 reads SGHDT; CDR2 reads YYEEEE. After removal of 4 bases from V and 4 bases from J, the junction contained 13 bases not matched to a gene. The CDR3 nucleotides are TGTGCCAGCAGCCTGGTCGGGACAGGGGTATCGGGCACTGAAGCTTTCTTT. As protein: CASSLVGTGVSGTEAFF.

V and J are TRBV7-9 and TRBJ2-5; 8 bases agree with TRBD2. The length of the CDR3 is 15 residues. CDR1 SEHNR and CDR2 FQNEAQ come from the germline V gene (reference sequence). Losses at the gene ends were 5 bases for V and 0 bases for J; bases not matched to a gene: 5. CDR3: CASSGVAGYQETQYF. CDR3 nucleotide sequence: TGTGCCAGCAGCGGCGTAGCGGGATACCAAGAGACCCAGTACTTC.

V is TRBV2 and J is TRBJ2-2, with 7 bases aligning to TRBD1. Looked up from germline, CDR1 is SNHLY and CDR2 is FYNNEI. The CDR3 has 15 residues. The J segment lost 0 bases and the V segment lost 6 bases, leaving 4 bases of the junction unmatched. CDR3 DNA: TGTGCCAGCAGCGGGACAGTCGCGAACACCGGGGAGCTGTTTTTT. This encodes CASSGTVANTGELFF.

V usage is TRBV10-2 and J usage is TRBJ2-3, with 12 bases matching TRBD2. There are 16 residues in the CDR3. Germline-derived CDR1 and CDR2 are WSHSY and SAAADI. Trimming cost V 3 bases and J 6 bases; bases outside gene matches: 7. CDR3 sequence: CASSDELAGGRDTQYF. The DNA for the CDR3 is TGCGCCAGCAGTGATGAGCTAGCGGGGGGGCGTGATACGCAGTATTTT.